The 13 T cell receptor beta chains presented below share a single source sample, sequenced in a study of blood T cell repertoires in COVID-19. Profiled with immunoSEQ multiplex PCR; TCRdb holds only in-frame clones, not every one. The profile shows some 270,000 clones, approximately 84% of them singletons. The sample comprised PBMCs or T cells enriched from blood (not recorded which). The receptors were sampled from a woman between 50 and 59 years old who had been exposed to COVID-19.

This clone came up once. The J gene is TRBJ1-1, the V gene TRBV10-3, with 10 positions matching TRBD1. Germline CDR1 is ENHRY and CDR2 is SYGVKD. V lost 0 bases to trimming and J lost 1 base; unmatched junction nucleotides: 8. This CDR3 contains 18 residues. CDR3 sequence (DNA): TGTGCCATCAGTGAGTCGGGACAGGGGCCCTCGGGGAACACTGAAGCTTTCTTT. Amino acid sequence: CAISESGQGPSGNTEAFF.

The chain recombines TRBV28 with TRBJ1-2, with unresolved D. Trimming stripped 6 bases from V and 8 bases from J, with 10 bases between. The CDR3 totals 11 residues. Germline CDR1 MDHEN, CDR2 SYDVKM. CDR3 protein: CASSGFGGYTF. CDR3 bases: TGTGCCAGCAGCGGATTCGGGGGCTACACCTTC.

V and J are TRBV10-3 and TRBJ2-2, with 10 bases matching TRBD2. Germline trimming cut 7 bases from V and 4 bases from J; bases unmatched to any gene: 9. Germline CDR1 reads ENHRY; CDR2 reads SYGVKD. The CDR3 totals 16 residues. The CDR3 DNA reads TGTGCCATCAAACGAAGCGGGGGGGCTGTCACCGGGGAGCTGTTTTTT. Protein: CAIKRSGGAVTGELFF.

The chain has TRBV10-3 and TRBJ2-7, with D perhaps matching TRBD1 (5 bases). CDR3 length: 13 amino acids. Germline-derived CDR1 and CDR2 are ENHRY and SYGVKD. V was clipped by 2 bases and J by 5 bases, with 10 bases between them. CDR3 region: CAISERGLDEQYF. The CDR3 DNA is TGTGCCATCAGTGAGAGGGGCCTGGACGAGCAGTACTTC.

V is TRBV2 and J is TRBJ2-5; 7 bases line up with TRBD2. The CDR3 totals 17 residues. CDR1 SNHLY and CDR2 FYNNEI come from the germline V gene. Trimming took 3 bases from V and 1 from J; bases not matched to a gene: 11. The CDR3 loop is CASSEAATGGPQETQYF. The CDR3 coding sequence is TGTGCCAGCAGTGAGGCAGCGACGGGAGGTCCCCAAGAGACCCAGTACTTC.

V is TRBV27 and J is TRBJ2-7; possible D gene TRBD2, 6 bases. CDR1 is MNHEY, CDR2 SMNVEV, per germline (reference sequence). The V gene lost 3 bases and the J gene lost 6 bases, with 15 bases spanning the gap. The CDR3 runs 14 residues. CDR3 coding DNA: TGTGCCAGCAGTTTCCTTCCTGGGGGAGGCGAGCAGTACTTC. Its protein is CASSFLPGGGEQYF.

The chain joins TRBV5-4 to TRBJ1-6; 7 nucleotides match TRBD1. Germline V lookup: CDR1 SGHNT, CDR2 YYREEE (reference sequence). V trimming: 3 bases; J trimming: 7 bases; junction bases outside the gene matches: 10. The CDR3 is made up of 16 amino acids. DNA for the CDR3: TGTGCCAGCAGCTGGGGCGGGACAGCGATAAATTCACCCCTCCACTTT. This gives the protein CASSWGGTAINSPLHF.

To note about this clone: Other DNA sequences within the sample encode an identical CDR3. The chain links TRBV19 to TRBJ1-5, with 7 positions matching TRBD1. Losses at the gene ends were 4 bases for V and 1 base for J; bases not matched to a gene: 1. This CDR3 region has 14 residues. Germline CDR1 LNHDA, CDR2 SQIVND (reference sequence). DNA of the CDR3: TGTGCCAGTAGTACGACAGGGAGCAATCAGCCCCAGCATTTT. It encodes CASSTTGSNQPQHF.

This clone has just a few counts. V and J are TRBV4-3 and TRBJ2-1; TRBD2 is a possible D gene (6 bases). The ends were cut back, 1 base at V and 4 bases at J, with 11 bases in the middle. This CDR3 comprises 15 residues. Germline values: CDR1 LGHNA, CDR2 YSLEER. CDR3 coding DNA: TGCGCCAGCAGCCAAGGACTAGGAGGGTACAATGAGCAGTTCTTC. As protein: CASSQGLGGYNEQFF.

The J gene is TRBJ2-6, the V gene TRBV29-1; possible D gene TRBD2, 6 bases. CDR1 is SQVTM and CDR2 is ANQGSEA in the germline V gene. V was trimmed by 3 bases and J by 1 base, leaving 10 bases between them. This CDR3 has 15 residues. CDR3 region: CSVEEGGSGANVLTF. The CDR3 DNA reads TGCAGCGTTGAGGAGGGTGGGTCTGGGGCCAACGTCCTGACTTTC.

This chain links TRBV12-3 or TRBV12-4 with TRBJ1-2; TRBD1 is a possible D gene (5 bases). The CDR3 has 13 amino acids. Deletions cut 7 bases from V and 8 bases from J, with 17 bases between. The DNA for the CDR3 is TGTGCCAGCACCCCACCCTCCAGGGAAGGCTACACCTTC. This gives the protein CASTPPSREGYTF.

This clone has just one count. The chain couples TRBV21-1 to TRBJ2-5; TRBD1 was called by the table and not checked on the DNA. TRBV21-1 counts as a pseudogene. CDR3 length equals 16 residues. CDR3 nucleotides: TGTGCCAGCAGCAAAGCCCCGGACAGGGGGCACGAGACCCAGTACTTC. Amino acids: CASSKAPDRGHETQYF.

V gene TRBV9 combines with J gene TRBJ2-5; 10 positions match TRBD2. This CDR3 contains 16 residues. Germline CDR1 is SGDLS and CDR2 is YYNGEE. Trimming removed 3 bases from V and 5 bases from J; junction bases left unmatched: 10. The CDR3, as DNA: TGTGCCAGCAGCGCTCTTTTAGCGGGGGGTAGGGAGACCCAGTACTTC. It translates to CASSALLAGGRETQYF.